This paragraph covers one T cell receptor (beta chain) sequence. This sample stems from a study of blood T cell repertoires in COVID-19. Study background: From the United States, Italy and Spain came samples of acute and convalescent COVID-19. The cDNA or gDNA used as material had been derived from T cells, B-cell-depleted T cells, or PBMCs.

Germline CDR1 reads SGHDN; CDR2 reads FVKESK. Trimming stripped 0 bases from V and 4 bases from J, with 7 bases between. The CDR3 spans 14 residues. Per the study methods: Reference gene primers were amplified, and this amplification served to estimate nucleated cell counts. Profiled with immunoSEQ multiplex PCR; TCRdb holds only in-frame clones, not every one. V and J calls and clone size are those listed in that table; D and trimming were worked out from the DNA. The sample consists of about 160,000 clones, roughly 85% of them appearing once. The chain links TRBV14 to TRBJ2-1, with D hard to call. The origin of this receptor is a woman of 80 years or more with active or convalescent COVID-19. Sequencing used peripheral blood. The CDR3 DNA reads TGTGCCAGCAGCCAAGATAGTTTTTACAATGAGCAGTTCTTC. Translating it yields CASSQDSFYNEQFF.